The 15 T cell receptor beta chains below were found in one sample sequenced in a study of PD-1 blockade in classical Hodgkin lymphoma. The time point: cycle 4 day 1 (C4D1), after less than seven weeks of nivolumab. Each patient experienced a relapse that followed autologous stem cell transplantation, and brentuximab vedotin exposure varied. Here immunoSEQ multiplex PCR was the method, and the copy in TCRdb shows in-frame clones only, minus some. Of about 90,000 clones listed, 90% are singletons. Sequencing used peripheral blood mononuclear cells (PBMCs), obtained before the fourth cycle of nivolumab. These TCRs come from a human donor with classical Hodgkin lymphoma.

This chain joins TRBV28 and TRBJ1-4; D gene unclear. The CDR3 extends over 10 amino acids. V lost 4 bases and J 13 bases, leaving 7 bases between the germline ends. The germline V gene has CDR1 MDHEN and CDR2 SYDVKM. The CDR3 DNA follows: TGTGCCAGCAGTTCCGGGAGACTGTTTTTT. It is translated as CASSSGRLFF.

The chain employs TRBV19 and TRBJ2-2; possibly TRBD1 for D (5 bases). Germline V gives CDR1 LNHDA, CDR2 SQIVND (reference sequence). The length of the CDR3 is 16 residues. The V end was cut by 3 bases, the J end by 4 bases, with 15 bases between. For the CDR3, the DNA is TGTGCCAGTAGTATTTATTCAGGGTTTGGCACCGGGGAGCTGTTTTTT. It specifies CASSIYSGFGTGELFF.

The chain combines TRBV7-9 with TRBJ1-1, with D unclear. The ends were cut back, 5 bases at V and 7 bases at J, with 8 bases in the middle. The CDR3 totals 11 residues. Germline assignment: CDR1 SEHNR and CDR2 FQNEAQ (reference sequence). CDR3 sequence: CASSNTNEAFF. Here the CDR3 DNA reads TGTGCCAGCAGCAATACAAATGAAGCTTTCTTT.

The chain carries TRBV5-1 and TRBJ2-5; no firm D call. Looked up from germline, CDR1 is SGHRS and CDR2 is YFSETQ. Trimming took off 5 bases at V and 4 bases at J, with 12 bases between the two ends. The CDR3 length is 13 residues. In DNA form, the CDR3 reads TGCGCCAGCAGTTTCGGATTGGGAGAGACCCAGTACTTC. Translation: CASSFGLGETQYF.

The V call is TRBV15, the J call TRBJ2-3, with TRBD1 as a possible D gene (5 bases). V gave up 0 bases and J gave up 2 bases, with 15 bases separating them. The CDR3 has 17 amino acids. CDR1 and CDR2 (germline): LNHNV, YYDKDF (reference sequence). The CDR3 bases are TGTGCCACCAGCAGAGATGGGGCCACCACCCCCACAGATACGCAGTATTTT. This sequence encodes CATSRDGATTPTDTQYF.

This rearrangement joins TRBV25-1 to TRBJ1-2, with D maybe TRBD1 (5 bases). The CDR3 extends over 15 amino acids. Germline CDR1 is MGHDK and CDR2 is SYGVNS. CDR3 sequence: CATTREGEGTRGYTF. The CDR3 nucleotides read TGTGCTACGACGAGGGAAGGGGAAGGAACGCGGGGCTACACCTTC.

This chain connects TRBV16 to TRBJ2-3; D ambiguous. This CDR3 is 12 amino acids long. Germline-derived CDR1 and CDR2 are KGHSY and FQNENV. V gave up 1 base and J gave up 9 bases, with 8 bases separating them. DNA for the CDR3: TGTGCCAGCAGCCAATTCGGAGACACGCAGTATTTT. Its translation: CASSQFGDTQYF. The variable domain in full, with the rest retrieved from reference TRBV16 and TRBJ2-3, is GEEVAQTPKHLVRGEGQKAKLYCAPIKGHSYVFWYQQVLKNEFKFLISFQNENVFDETGMPKERFSAKCLPNSPCSLEIQATKLEDSAVYFCASSQFGDTQYFGPGTRLTVL.

V is TRBV11-2 and J is TRBJ2-7; the match to TRBD2 covers 7 bases. The germline CDR1 and CDR2 sequences are SGHAT and FQNNGV. The CDR3 covers 14 residues. Germline trimming cut 1 base from V and 2 bases from J; bases unmatched to any gene: 2. The CDR3 spells CASSLARGAYEQYF. The CDR3 DNA sequence: TGTGCCAGCAGCTTAGCTCGGGGGGCCTACGAGCAGTACTTC. The full variable domain, in which reference TRBV11-2 and TRBJ2-7 provide the parts outside the CDR3, is EAGVAQSPRYKIIEKRQSVAFWCNPISGHATLYWYQQILGQGPKLLIQFQNNGVVDDSQLPKDRFSAERLKGVDSTLKIQPAKLEDSAVYLCASSLARGAYEQYFGPGTRLTVT.

V and J are TRBV5-1 and TRBJ1-4; TRBD1 agrees at 11 bases. CDR1 SGHRS and CDR2 YFSETQ come from the germline V gene. The J segment lost 3 bases and the V segment lost 0 bases, leaving 10 bases of the junction unmatched. There are 19 residues in the CDR3. Here the CDR3 DNA reads TGCGCCAGCAGCTTGGGATCCGGACAGGGGGCGGGAGCTAATGAAAAACTGTTTTTT. The encoded protein is CASSLGSGQGAGANEKLFF.

This clone is a singleton in its sample. The chain uses TRBV7-6 and TRBJ1-1; maybe TRBD1 (5 bases). The length of the CDR3 is 15 residues. Germline V gene lookup returns CDR1 SGHVS and CDR2 FNYEAQ. V was clipped by 2 bases and J by 5 bases, with 15 bases between them. The CDR3 reads CASSLPPRGGTEAFF. The CDR3 coding sequence is TGTGCCAGCAGCTTACCTCCCCGGGGGGGAACTGAAGCTTTCTTT. Complete variable domain (other parts from reference TRBV7-6 and TRBJ1-1): GAGVSQSPRYKVTKRGQDVALRCDPISGHVSLYWYRQALGQGPEFLTYFNYEAQQDKSGLPNDRFSAERPEGSISTLTIQRTEQRDSAMYRCASSLPPRGGTEAFFGQGTRLTVV.

This clone has only a few counts. This chain connects TRBV6-5 to TRBJ2-5; D not certain. The CDR3 totals 14 residues. Germline CDR1 is MNHEY and CDR2 is SVGAGI. Trimming took 0 bases from V and 2 from J, leaving 7 bases between them. The CDR3 DNA is TGTGCCAGCAGTTACTCGACGGATCAAGAGACCCAGTACTTC. Amino acid sequence: CASSYSTDQETQYF.

This clone was picked up one time. The rearrangement joins TRBV21-1 to TRBJ2-7. TRBV21-1 counts as a pseudogene. The length of the CDR3 is 16 residues. CDR3 DNA sequence: TGTGCCAGCAGCAAAGTTGATCTGGGTGGGGACTACGAGCAGTACTTC. Protein: CASSKVDLGGDYEQYF.

J is TRBJ1-2 and V is TRBV5-4; D is possibly TRBD1 (6 bases). The germline CDR1 and CDR2 sequences are SGHNT and YYREEE (reference sequence). V was clipped by 2 bases and J by 4 bases, with 15 bases between them. The CDR3 runs to 15 residues. The CDR3 sequence is CASSLGNGGAYGYTF. The CDR3 nucleotides are TGTGCCAGCAGCTTAGGGAATGGGGGGGCCTATGGCTACACCTTC.

The chain carries TRBV27 and TRBJ1-4; no clear D. The CDR3 length is 13 residues. The germline V and J ends were trimmed by 6 bases and 4 bases, with 9 bases remaining between them. Germline CDR1 and CDR2: MNHEY and SMNVEV (reference sequence). The chain's CDR3 is CASRGGNNEKLFF. DNA for the CDR3: TGTGCCAGCAGAGGAGGGAATAATGAAAAACTGTTTTTT.

This clone was seen more than once but under ten times. The rearrangement joins TRBV4-2 to TRBJ2-2; 10 bases match TRBD2. CDR1 and CDR2 (germline): LGHNA, YNFKEQ. V was clipped by 0 bases and J by 2 bases; unmatched bases: 6. The CDR3 loop spans 18 amino acids. This chain's CDR3 is CASSQDPSGGYNTGELFF. DNA for the CDR3: TGTGCCAGCAGCCAAGACCCTAGCGGGGGTTACAACACCGGGGAGCTGTTTTTT.